This T cell receptor beta chain was retrieved from a study of T-cell memory formation after mild COVID-19. Study conclusions and caveats: The study detected some responding clones in pre-infection memory, suggesting cross-reactive memory joined. Day 15 to 85 contracting clones showed balanced CD4/CD8; later expanders leaned CD4+. CD4+ clones that contracted lay mainly in CM and EM; CD8+ ones lay in EMRA.

CDR3 length: 16 residues. In germline, CDR1 is SGHRS, CDR2 YFSETQ. Trimming left V 0 bases short and J 4 bases short, with 14 bases between. TCRdb itself ran the 5' RACE reads through MiXCR, one entry per CDR3 protein. The repertoire holds 400,000 to 500,000 distinct CDR3 sequences, with less than 25% as singletons. As for this clonotype: The antigen is undetermined.

Sequencing was performed on PBMCs or a T cell subset sorted from them (not recorded which). This receptor was obtained from an adult woman who had mild COVID-19 (a few samples of this study predate the infection). Cell type and time point are not known. The chain recombines TRBV5-1 with TRBJ2-1; the D gene is possibly TRBD1 (6 bases). CDR3 sequence (DNA): TGCGCCAGCAGCTTGGGTCAGGGGCCTGGGTACAATGAGCAGTTCTTC. Encoded protein: CASSLGQGPGYNEQFF.